This record looks at one T cell receptor (beta chain) sequence and its context. Antigen unknown. These data come from a study of cytomegalovirus exposure and HLA in healthy donors. Germline CDR1 is SQVTM and CDR2 is ANQGSEA. The CDR3 length is 9 residues. V lost 6 bases, J lost 12 bases, and 11 bases lay in between. Study findings and constraints: Diagnosis of cytomegalovirus status made by the classifier reportedly showed high specificity and sensitivity. A few V segments could not be told apart, such as TRBV6-2 and TRBV6-3, and were left out. The authors judged a highly shared variant cluster likely a sequencing artifact. Clonal expansion was found to be greater in HLA-associated TCR beta chains than in equally common others in a later analysis.

The PCR contained 60 Vbeta and 13 Jbeta primers. TCRdb's table, derived via immunoSEQ multiplex PCR, lists solely in-frame clones and lacks some. The sample gives some 150,000 clones, about four fifths of which show up once; roughly 3.6% is in the top ten. The TCR was taken from a human donor in good health. Sequenced sample: PBMCs. The V call is TRBV29-1, the J call TRBJ1-1; D gene uncertain. DNA of the CDR3: TGCAGCGTCGGAGGGATGACTTTCTTT. Translation gives CSVGGMTFF.